The 27 T cell receptor beta chains presented below share a single source sample, sequenced in a study of OX40 agonist ivuxolimab in advanced cancers. Only in-frame clones appear in the TCRdb table, and some are missing; sequencing was by immunoSEQ multiplex PCR. The sample shows around 30,000 clones, over 80% of them seen only once. The sequenced sample was CD4+ or CD8+ T cells sorted from blood, obtained in a trial of the OX40 agonist ivuxolimab. All receptors derive from an adult with an advanced solid tumor such as melanoma, head and neck, liver or kidney cancer.

J is TRBJ1-2 and V is TRBV28; D gene unclear. Germline assignment: CDR1 MDHEN and CDR2 SYDVKM. Trimming shortened V by 5 bases and J by 2 bases, and 9 bases separated the two germline ends. CDR3 length: 13 residues. This CDR3 is CASSKQPNYGYTF. Written as DNA, the CDR3 is TGTGCCAGCAGTAAACAGCCAAACTATGGCTACACCTTC.

This clone is a singleton in its sample. V usage is TRBV5-1 and J usage is TRBJ2-5; 7 positions agree with TRBD2. CDR1 and CDR2 from the germline V gene are SGHRS and YFSETQ. V gave up 0 bases and J gave up 5 bases; unmatched junction bases: 4. The CDR3 is made up of 14 amino acids. The CDR3 region has the DNA TGCGCCAGCAGCTTGGGGACTAGGGCCGAGACCCAGTACTTC. Protein: CASSLGTRAETQYF.

The V call is TRBV2, the J call TRBJ2-5; possibly TRBD2 for D (7 bases). CDR3 length equals 13 residues. CDR1 and CDR2 from the germline V gene are SNHLY and FYNNEI. The V end was cut by 8 bases, the J end by 7 bases, with 17 bases between. CDR3 amino acids: CASGRGLDGTQYF. In DNA, the CDR3 is TGTGCCAGCGGGCGGGGGCTGGATGGGACCCAGTACTTC.

J is TRBJ1-6 and V is TRBV5-1, with TRBD1 matching over 10 bases. The CDR3 has 14 residues. The V gene end was trimmed by 4 bases and the J gene end by 10 bases; junction bases not matched to a gene: 5. In germline, CDR1 is SGHRS, CDR2 YFSETQ. CDR3 sequence (DNA): TGCGCCAGCAGCCCGGGACAGGGGAACTCACCCCTCCACTTT. Translating it yields CASSPGQGNSPLHF. Based on the CDR3 plus reference TRBV5-1 and TRBJ1-6, the full variable domain is KAGVTQTPRYLIKTRGQQVTLSCSPISGHRSVSWYQQTPGQGLQFLFEYFSETQRNKGNFPGRFSGRQFSNSRSEMNVSTLELGDSALYLCASSPGQGNSPLHFGNGTRLTVT.

This clone was detected only once. The J gene is TRBJ1-6, the V gene TRBV7-3; possibly TRBD1 for D (6 bases). Deletions cut 5 bases from V and 5 bases from J, with 16 bases between. CDR3 length: 16 residues. Germline V CDR1 and CDR2: SGHTA, FQGTGA. The CDR3 DNA reads TGTGCCAGCAGCCAACGCCGGGACATGAATAATTCACCCCTCCACTTT. It encodes CASSQRRDMNNSPLHF.

The V call is TRBV11-2, the J call TRBJ2-7; D unresolved. Trimming took off 4 bases at V and 3 bases at J, with 16 bases between the two ends. CDR1 is SGHAT and CDR2 is FQNNGV in the germline V gene. The CDR3 has 15 amino acids. The chain's CDR3 is CASSSLRLGNYEQYF. DNA for the CDR3: TGTGCCAGCAGCTCCCTTAGATTGGGTAACTACGAGCAGTACTTC. Together with reference TRBV11-2 and TRBJ2-7, the CDR3 gives the full variable domain: EAGVAQSPRYKIIEKRQSVAFWCNPISGHATLYWYQQILGQGPKLLIQFQNNGVVDDSQLPKDRFSAERLKGVDSTLKIQPAKLEDSAVYLCASSSLRLGNYEQYFGPGTRLTVT.

The genes are TRBV30 and TRBJ1-3; D uncertain. This CDR3 has 11 residues. Deletions cut 2 bases from V and 2 bases from J, with 1 base between. Germline CDR1 is GTSNPN and CDR2 is SVGIG (reference sequence). The CDR3 sequence: CAWSPGNTIYF. CDR3 sequence (DNA): TGTGCCTGGAGTCCTGGAAACACCATATATTTT. The full variable domain, completed using reference TRBV30 and TRBJ1-3, is SQTIHQWPATLVQPVGSPLSLECTVEGTSNPNLYWYRQAAGRGLQLLFYSVGIGQISSEVPQNLSASRPQDRQFILSSKKLLLSDSGFYLCAWSPGNTIYFGEGSWLTVV.

The gene calls are TRBV7-9 and TRBJ2-5; 9 bases map to TRBD1. The J call may be in error: the DNA end matches TRBJ2-7 better. This CDR3 is 15 amino acids long. Germline V gene lookup returns CDR1 SEHNR and CDR2 FQNEAQ (reference sequence). The CDR3 is CASSSRTGVAVEQYF. DNA of the CDR3: TGTGCCAGCAGCTCTCGGACAGGGGTAGCGGTCGAGCAGTACTTC.

This clone was observed a few times. J is TRBJ1-1 and V is TRBV19; maybe TRBD1 (5 bases). CDR3 length: 14 residues. V lost 4 bases and J 0 bases, leaving 9 bases between the germline ends. Germline-derived CDR1 and CDR2 are LNHDA and SQIVND (reference sequence). CDR3 loop: CASSRGVMNTEAFF. CDR3 DNA: TGTGCCAGTAGTAGGGGGGTGATGAACACTGAAGCTTTCTTT.

This sequence joins TRBV23-1 and TRBJ2-6, with unresolved D. TRBV23-1 is an ORF, and what it does is uncertain. V was clipped by 0 bases and J by 4 bases, with 16 bases between them. The CDR3 consists of 18 residues. CDR3 sequence reads: CASSQSPSLPEGANVLTF. The CDR3 coding sequence is TGCGCCAGCAGTCAATCCCCCTCCCTACCCGAGGGGGCCAACGTCCTGACTTTC.

The chain has TRBV29-1 and TRBJ2-2; 8 positions match TRBD2. The CDR3 spans 16 residues. Germline-derived CDR1 and CDR2 are SQVTM and ANQGSEA. The J segment lost 5 bases and the V segment lost 0 bases, leaving 8 bases of the junction unmatched. In DNA form, the CDR3 reads TGCAGCGTTGAAGATCCGGGAGGGAGGGTAACCGGGGAGCTGTTTTTT. Its translation is CSVEDPGGRVTGELFF.

The chain has TRBV18 and TRBJ1-6; 8 positions agree with TRBD1. Losses at the gene ends were 3 bases for V and 10 bases for J; bases not matched to a gene: 11. This CDR3 has 16 residues. Germline CDR1 KGHSH, CDR2 LQKENI. DNA for the CDR3: TGTGCCAGCTCACCTGGCTCAGGGGGCGTAGAATCACCCCTCCACTTT. Amino acids: CASSPGSGGVESPLHF. Filled out from reference TRBV18 and TRBJ1-6, the complete variable domain reads NAGVMQNPRHLVRRRGQEARLRCSPMKGHSHVYWYRQLPEEGLKFMVYLQKENIIDESGMPKERFSAEFPKEGPSILRIQQVVRGDSAAYFCASSPGSGGVESPLHFGNGTRLTVT.

The sample holds one count of this clone. This chain connects TRBV30 to TRBJ1-2; TRBD1 might be the D (5 bases). This CDR3 contains 13 residues. Trimming took off 5 bases at V and 4 bases at J, with 14 bases between the two ends. Germline assignment: CDR1 GTSNPN and CDR2 SVGIG (reference sequence). CDR3: CAWSDGGLYGYTF. In DNA form, the CDR3 reads TGTGCCTGGTCTGACGGGGGACTCTATGGCTACACCTTC. The whole variable domain, filled in from reference TRBV30 and TRBJ1-2, reads SQTIHQWPATLVQPVGSPLSLECTVEGTSNPNLYWYRQAAGRGLQLLFYSVGIGQISSEVPQNLSASRPQDRQFILSSKKLLLSDSGFYLCAWSDGGLYGYTFGSGTRLTVV.

The rearrangement joins TRBV7-2 to TRBJ2-2; D could derive from TRBD1 or TRBD2 (5 bases each). The CDR3 runs to 17 residues. CDR1 and CDR2 from the germline V gene are SGHTA and FQGNSA. V lost 1 base and J lost 6, with 18 bases in between. CDR3 amino acids: CASSLEGSPRGAGELFF. The CDR3 bases are TGTGCCAGCAGCTTAGAAGGTAGCCCTAGGGGAGCCGGGGAGCTGTTTTTT.

The genes are TRBV6-1 and TRBJ1-2; TRBD1 matches 8 bases. In germline, CDR1 is MNHNS, CDR2 SASEGT. Losses at the gene ends were 4 bases for V and 8 bases for J; bases not matched to a gene: 6. The CDR3 loop spans 13 amino acids. CDR3 loop: CASSVDRGLGYTF. The CDR3 nucleotides read TGTGCCAGCAGTGTAGACAGGGGATTGGGCTACACCTTC.

J is TRBJ2-1 and V is TRBV6-4; 9 bases fit TRBD2. The CDR3 length is 15 residues. CDR1 is MRHNA and CDR2 is SNTAGT in the germline V gene. Trimming removed 5 bases from V and 9 bases from J; junction bases left unmatched: 11. CDR3 protein: CASSPRPGTSSEQFF. In nucleotides, the CDR3 is TGTGCCAGCAGTCCTCGTCCCGGGACTAGCAGTGAGCAGTTCTTC.

This chain joins TRBV5-1 and TRBJ2-2, with 10 bases aligning to TRBD2. This CDR3 comprises 15 residues. Unmatched junction bases numbered 6, after V lost 2 bases and J lost 8 bases. Germline V gene lookup returns CDR1 SGHRS and CDR2 YFSETQ. The CDR3 here is CASSFNLAGAGELFF. The CDR3 region has the DNA TGCGCCAGCAGCTTTAATCTAGCGGGAGCTGGGGAGCTGTTTTTT.

This clone came up once. The chain is built from TRBV6-5 and TRBJ2-3; D is perhaps TRBD2 (6 bases). This CDR3 is built from 14 residues. The V end lost 8 bases, the J end lost 0 bases, and 12 bases lay between the germline ends. Germline-derived CDR1 and CDR2 are MNHEY and SVGAGI. This chain's CDR3 is CASRSGLSTDTQYF. In DNA, the CDR3 is TGTGCCAGCCGTAGCGGTCTTAGCACAGATACGCAGTATTTT.

The rearrangement uses TRBV6-1 and TRBJ1-2; maybe TRBD1 (5 bases). V lost 6 bases and J lost 0, with 14 bases in between. The germline CDR1 and CDR2 sequences are MNHNS and SASEGT. The CDR3 sequence is 15 residues long. As DNA, the CDR3 is TGTGCCAGCAGGATTGGGGACGGAGCTAACTATGGCTACACCTTC. Protein sequence: CASRIGDGANYGYTF.

V is TRBV13 and J is TRBJ2-3, with TRBD2 matching 16 bases. CDR3 size: 18 residues. CDR1 and CDR2 from the germline V gene are PRHDT and FYEKMQ (reference sequence). V shed 5 bases and J 5 bases; nucleotides not matched to a gene: 10. The CDR3 reads CASSPRGLAGGPGDTQYF. Here the CDR3 DNA reads TGTGCCAGCAGCCCAAGGGGACTAGCGGGAGGGCCTGGAGATACGCAGTATTTT.

The rearrangement links TRBV7-6 to TRBJ2-3, with D unclear. Germline loops: CDR1 SGHVS, CDR2 FNYEAQ. Trimming removed 5 bases at V and 4 bases at J, with 7 bases between. The CDR3 has 12 amino acids. The CDR3: CASSPSPDTQYF. CDR3 nucleotides: TGTGCCAGCAGCCCGTCCCCAGATACGCAGTATTTT.

This clone was seen a few times. The genes are TRBV28 and TRBJ1-1; D is uncertain. Germline-derived CDR1 and CDR2 are MDHEN and SYDVKM. V gave up 7 bases and J gave up 3 bases, with 15 bases separating them. The CDR3 runs to 14 residues. The CDR3 loop reads CASTPRTGDTEAFF. The CDR3 DNA sequence: TGTGCCAGCACTCCTCGAACGGGTGACACTGAAGCTTTCTTT.

The V call is TRBV4-1, the J call TRBJ1-3; TRBD1 matches at 9 bases. The CDR3 runs 18 residues. The junction had 12 bases not matched to a gene; V was cut back by 3 bases and J by 3 bases. The germline gives CDR1 MGHRA, CDR2 YSYEKL. The CDR3 reads CASSQGRTGVSFGNTIYF. The CDR3 nucleotides read TGCGCCAGCAGCCAGGGTCGGACAGGGGTTTCCTTTGGAAACACCATATATTTT.

The count of this clone is one. The chain recombines TRBV27 with TRBJ2-5; 13 nucleotides line up with TRBD2. From germline, CDR1 is MNHEY and CDR2 SMNVEV (reference sequence). The CDR3 is made up of 17 amino acids. The ends lost 6 bases at V and 0 bases at J; junction bases unmatched: 7. The CDR3 sequence is CASSPGLAGSYQETQYF. The CDR3 DNA follows: TGTGCCAGCAGCCCGGGACTAGCGGGAAGCTACCAAGAGACCCAGTACTTC.

The chain joins TRBV6-6 to TRBJ1-5; D not certain. V lost 7 bases and J lost 9, with 10 bases in between. Germline V CDR1 and CDR2: MNHNY, SVGAGI (reference sequence). The CDR3 contains 11 residues. The CDR3 bases are TGTGCCAGCAACGACCGCGGGCCCCAGCATTTT. Residues: CASNDRGPQHF.

The rearrangement joins TRBV19 to TRBJ2-1; TRBD1 matches 8 bases. The germline V gene has CDR1 LNHDA and CDR2 SQIVND (reference sequence). The CDR3 extends over 14 amino acids. V shed 4 bases, J shed 2 bases, and the junction held 1 base outside the gene matches. The CDR3 loop reads CASSRDRTYNEQFF. CDR3 in DNA: TGTGCCAGTAGTAGGGACAGGACCTACAATGAGCAGTTCTTC. The full variable domain, rest sourced from reference TRBV19 and TRBJ2-1, is DGGITQSPKYLFRKEGQNVTLSCEQNLNHDAMYWYRQDPGQGLRLIYYSQIVNDFQKGDIAEGYSVSREKKESFPLTVTSAQKNPTAFYLCASSRDRTYNEQFFGPGTRLTVL.

The chain employs TRBV7-6 and TRBJ2-1; 13 bases agree with TRBD2. Germline-derived CDR1 and CDR2 are SGHVS and FNYEAQ. The length of the CDR3 is 15 residues. Unmatched junction bases numbered 5, after V lost 5 bases and J lost 7 bases. The CDR3 DNA is TGTGCCAGCAGCCGGGGGACTAGCGGGATTAATGAGCAGTTCTTC. Residues: CASSRGTSGINEQFF.